One sample yielded the 8 T cell receptor beta chains listed below, sequenced in a study of OX40 agonist ivuxolimab in advanced cancers. Using immunoSEQ multiplex PCR, the repertoire was profiled, and TCRdb retains in-frame clones only, with some absent. The profile shows roughly 76,000 clones, more than 85% of them singletons. The specimen was CD4+ or CD8+ T cells sorted from blood, collected in a trial of the OX40 agonist ivuxolimab. The receptors were gathered from an adult with an advanced solid tumor such as melanoma, head and neck, liver or kidney cancer.

The chain has TRBV5-1 and TRBJ2-3; D unclear. Germline V gene lookup returns CDR1 SGHRS and CDR2 YFSETQ. The CDR3 runs to 16 residues. V was cut by 0 bases and J by 0 bases, with 11 bases left in between. DNA of the CDR3: TGCGCCAGCAGCTTGGCCTCTCAGGTCAGCACAGATACGCAGTATTTT. Translating gives CASSLASQVSTDTQYF.

The gene calls are TRBV30 and TRBJ2-6; D unresolved. Germline V gene lookup returns CDR1 GTSNPN and CDR2 SVGIG (reference sequence). V lost 0 bases and J lost 4, with 4 bases in between. There are 13 residues in the CDR3. This CDR3 reads CAWSVWGANVLTF. The CDR3 DNA reads as TGTGCCTGGAGTGTATGGGGGGCCAACGTCCTGACTTTC.

V usage is TRBV7-2 and J usage is TRBJ2-3; 10 nucleotides match TRBD1. The CDR3 spans 16 residues. The ends lost 2 bases at V and 6 bases at J; junction bases unmatched: 8. Germline-derived CDR1 and CDR2 are SGHTA and FQGNSA. The CDR3 DNA follows: TGTGCCAGCAGCTTACTCGGGACAGGGGTCTCGGATACGCAGTATTTT. Protein sequence: CASSLLGTGVSDTQYF.

This chain connects TRBV20-1 to TRBJ2-5; D call uncertain. Trimming shortened V by 4 bases and J by 5 bases, and 8 bases separated the two germline ends. This CDR3 has 11 residues. CDR1 is DFQATT, CDR2 SNEGSKA, per germline (reference sequence). CDR3 coding DNA: TGCAGTGCTACCAATGTGGAGACCCAGTACTTC. It codes for CSATNVETQYF.

This clone was found once. The V gene is TRBV19, the J gene TRBJ2-2; TRBD1 matches 10 bases. CDR1 and CDR2 from the germline V gene are LNHDA and SQIVND (reference sequence). Germline trimming cut 5 bases from V and 6 bases from J; bases unmatched to any gene: 6. The CDR3 runs to 15 residues. The CDR3 sequence is CASSPGQGLSGELFF. CDR3 coding DNA: TGTGCCAGTAGTCCGGGACAGGGGCTTTCCGGGGAGCTGTTTTTT.

This chain connects TRBV28 to TRBJ1-2; TRBD1 is a possible D gene (6 bases). Germline CDR1 and CDR2: MDHEN and SYDVKM. Deletions cut 4 bases from V and 5 bases from J, with 20 bases between. The length of the CDR3 is 16 residues. In DNA, the CDR3 is TGTGCCAGCAGTTCTCGTCGGGGGCCCCCCTTTTATGGCTACACCTTC. It encodes CASSSRRGPPFYGYTF.

This chain uses TRBV28 with TRBJ1-5; 9 bases align to TRBD1. Germline V CDR1 and CDR2: MDHEN, SYDVKM. Losses at the gene ends were 4 bases for V and 6 bases for J; bases not matched to a gene: 7. This CDR3 contains 15 residues. CDR3 coding DNA: TGTGCCAGCAGTTCACAGACAGGGGGGGCTCAGCCCCAGCATTTT. Its translation is CASSSQTGGAQPQHF.

The chain couples TRBV6-5 to TRBJ1-2, with no clear D. CDR1 MNHEY and CDR2 SVGAGI come from the germline V gene. The V end lost 6 bases, the J end lost 7 bases, and 9 bases lay between the germline ends. The CDR3 is made up of 11 amino acids. The CDR3 protein is CASRDYFGYTF. In DNA form, the CDR3 reads TGTGCCAGCAGAGACTACTTTGGCTACACCTTC.